This is a list of T cell receptor beta chains from one sample in a study of blood T cell repertoires in COVID-19. Assay: immunoSEQ multiplex PCR; the TCRdb copy retains only in-frame clones and omits some. The data hold about 150,000 clones, with roughly 87% observed a single time. Sequencing was done on a sample of peripheral blood. The source of these receptors is a human donor in a cohort sampled during active COVID-19. Each CDR3 is given with its conserved first and last residue. Fields, in order: D gene, J gene, clone size, V gene, CDR3 DNA, CDR3 protein. A D gene is named only where the DNA matches it firmly. The size of a clone is reported for some rows only, either as once, few or many, or as a class for expanded clones.

. | TRBJ2-7 | . | TRBV11-2 | TGTGCCAGCAGTTCAGACTACCGGGACGAGCAGTACTTC | CASSSDYRDEQYF
TRBD1 | TRBJ1-2 | . | TRBV19 | TGTGCCAGTAGTACTCGACAGGGGAACTATGGCTACACCTTC | CASSTRQGNYGYTF
. | TRBJ2-7 | . | TRBV15 | TGTGCCACCAGGGCCGGCGGAAGCTCCTACGAGCAGTACTTC | CATRAGGSSYEQYF
TRBD1 | TRBJ1-2 | . | TRBV28 | TGTGCCAGCAGCCACTTGAACAGGGGCTTTGTCTATGGCTACACCTTC | CASSHLNRGFVYGYTF
. | TRBJ2-7 | . | TRBV5-4 | TGTGCCAGCAGCTTCTCCCGGACAGCTAAAGGAGGCGAGCAGTACTTC | CASSFSRTAKGGEQYF
. | TRBJ2-7 | . | TRBV4-3 | TGCGCCAGCAGCCAAGCGCCCTACTACGAGCAGTACTTC | CASSQAPYYEQYF
TRBD1 | TRBJ1-2 | few | TRBV7-9 | TGTGCCAGCAGCTTTACAGGGGGAAACTATGGCTACACCTTC | CASSFTGGNYGYTF
. | TRBJ2-7 | few | TRBV5-8 | TGTGCCAGCACCTCAATTGAGGGCCGCTACGAGCAGTACTTC | CASTSIEGRYEQYF
TRBD2 | TRBJ2-3 | . | TRBV4-1 | TGCGCCAGCAGCCAAGAAGAGAAGCGGGAATCAGATACGCAGTATTTT | CASSQEEKRESDTQYF
TRBD1 | TRBJ1-1 | . | TRBV29-1 | TGCAGCGTTTCTCTCAGGGGGGACACTGAAGCTTTCTTT | CSVSLRGDTEAFF
. | TRBJ2-5 | . | TRBV28 | TGTGCCAGCAGGAACCGACTAGTTTCCGAGACCCAGTACTTC | CASRNRLVSETQYF
TRBD1 | TRBJ1-5 | . | TRBV5-1 | TGCGCCAGCAGCTCCGGACAGGGAAATCAGCCCCAGCATTTT | CASSSGQGNQPQHF